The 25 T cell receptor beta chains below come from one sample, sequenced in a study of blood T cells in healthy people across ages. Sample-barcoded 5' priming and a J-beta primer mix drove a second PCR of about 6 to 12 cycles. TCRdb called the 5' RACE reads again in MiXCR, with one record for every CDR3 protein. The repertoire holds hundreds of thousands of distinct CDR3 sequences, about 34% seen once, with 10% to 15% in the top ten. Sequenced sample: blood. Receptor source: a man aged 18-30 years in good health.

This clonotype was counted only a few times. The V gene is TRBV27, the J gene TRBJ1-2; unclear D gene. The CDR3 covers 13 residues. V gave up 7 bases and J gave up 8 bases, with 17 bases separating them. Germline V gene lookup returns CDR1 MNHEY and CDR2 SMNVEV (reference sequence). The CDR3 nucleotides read TGTGCCAGCATTCGTCGGTTCCCCCGGGGCTACACCTTC. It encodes CASIRRFPRGYTF.

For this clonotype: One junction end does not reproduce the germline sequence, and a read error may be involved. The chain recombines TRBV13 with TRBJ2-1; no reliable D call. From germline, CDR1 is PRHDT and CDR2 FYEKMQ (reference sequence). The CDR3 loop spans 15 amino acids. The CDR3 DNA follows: TGTGCCAGCGGCTTATATGCGGTGGCCTACAATGAGCAGTTCTTC. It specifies CASGLYAVAYNEQFF. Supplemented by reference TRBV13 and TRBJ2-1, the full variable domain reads AAGVIQSPRHLIKEKRETATLKCYPIPRHDTVYWYQQGPGQDPQFLISFYEKMQSDKGSIPDRFSAQQFSDYHSELNMSSLELGDSALYFCASGLYAVAYNEQFFGPGTRLTVL.

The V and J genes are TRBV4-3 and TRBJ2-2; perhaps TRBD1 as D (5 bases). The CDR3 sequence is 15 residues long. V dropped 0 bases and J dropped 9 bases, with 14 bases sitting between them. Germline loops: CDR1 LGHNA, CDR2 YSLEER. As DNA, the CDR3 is TGCGCCAGCAGCCAAGATTCTGGAAGGGGTCGGGAGCTGTTTTTT. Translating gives CASSQDSGRGRELFF.

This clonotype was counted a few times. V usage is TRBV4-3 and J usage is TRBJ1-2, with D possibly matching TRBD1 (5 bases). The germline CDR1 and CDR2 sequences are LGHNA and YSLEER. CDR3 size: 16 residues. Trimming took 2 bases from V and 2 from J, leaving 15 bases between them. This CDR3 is CASSQYGGGTNYGYTF. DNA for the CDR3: TGCGCCAGCAGCCAATACGGGGGAGGGACCAACTATGGCTACACCTTC.

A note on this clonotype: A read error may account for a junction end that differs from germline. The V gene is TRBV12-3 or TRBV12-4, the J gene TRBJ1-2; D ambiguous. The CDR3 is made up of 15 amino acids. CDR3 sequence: CASRPGRLANYDYTF. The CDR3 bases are TGTGCCAGCAGACCAGGACGGCTAGCTAACTATGACTACACCTTC.

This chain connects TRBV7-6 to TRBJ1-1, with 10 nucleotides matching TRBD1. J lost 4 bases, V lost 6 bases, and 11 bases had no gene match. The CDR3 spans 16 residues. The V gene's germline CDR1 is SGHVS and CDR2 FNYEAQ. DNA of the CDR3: TGTGCCAGCAGACCGGGACAGGGGATTTCTGGCACTGAAGCTTTCTTT. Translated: CASRPGQGISGTEAFF.

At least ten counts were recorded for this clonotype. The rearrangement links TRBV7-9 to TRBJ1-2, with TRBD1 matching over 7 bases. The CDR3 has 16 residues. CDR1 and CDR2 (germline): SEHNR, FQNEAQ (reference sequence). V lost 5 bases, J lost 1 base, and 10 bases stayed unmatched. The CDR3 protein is CASSPGDRERNYGYTF. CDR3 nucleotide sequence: TGTGCCAGCAGCCCCGGGGACAGAGAACGTAACTATGGCTACACCTTC.

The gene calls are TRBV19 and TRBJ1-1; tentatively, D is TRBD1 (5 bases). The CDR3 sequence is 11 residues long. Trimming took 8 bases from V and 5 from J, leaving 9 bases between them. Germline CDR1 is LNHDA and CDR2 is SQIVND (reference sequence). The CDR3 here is CASVAGTEAFF. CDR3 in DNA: TGTGCCAGTGTTGCAGGGACTGAAGCTTTCTTT.

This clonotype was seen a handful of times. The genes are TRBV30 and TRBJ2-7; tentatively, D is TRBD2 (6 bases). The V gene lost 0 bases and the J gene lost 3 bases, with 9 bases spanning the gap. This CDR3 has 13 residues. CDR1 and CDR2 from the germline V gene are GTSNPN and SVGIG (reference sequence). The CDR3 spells CAWSVGGNYEQYF. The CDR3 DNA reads TGTGCCTGGAGTGTAGGCGGGAACTACGAGCAGTACTTC.

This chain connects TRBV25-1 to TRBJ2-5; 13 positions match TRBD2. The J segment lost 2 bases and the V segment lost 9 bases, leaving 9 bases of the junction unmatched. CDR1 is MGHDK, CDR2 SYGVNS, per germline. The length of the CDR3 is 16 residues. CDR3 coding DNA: TGTGCCAGTAGGAGTGGGACTAGCGGGACTCAAGAGACCCAGTACTTC. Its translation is CASRSGTSGTQETQYF.

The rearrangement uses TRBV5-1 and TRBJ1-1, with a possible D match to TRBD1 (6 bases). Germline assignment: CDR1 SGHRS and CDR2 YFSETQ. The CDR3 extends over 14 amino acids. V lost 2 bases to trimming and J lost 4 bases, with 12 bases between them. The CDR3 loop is CASSFQPGATEAFF. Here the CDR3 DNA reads TGCGCCAGCAGCTTCCAACCAGGGGCCACTGAAGCTTTCTTT.

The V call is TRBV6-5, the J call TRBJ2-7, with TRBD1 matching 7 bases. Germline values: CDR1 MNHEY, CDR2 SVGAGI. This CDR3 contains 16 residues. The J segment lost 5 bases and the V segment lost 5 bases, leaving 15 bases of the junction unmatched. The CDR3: CASSLWGTDAIHEQYF. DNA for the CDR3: TGTGCCAGCAGTCTCTGGGGGACAGATGCTATCCACGAGCAGTACTTC.

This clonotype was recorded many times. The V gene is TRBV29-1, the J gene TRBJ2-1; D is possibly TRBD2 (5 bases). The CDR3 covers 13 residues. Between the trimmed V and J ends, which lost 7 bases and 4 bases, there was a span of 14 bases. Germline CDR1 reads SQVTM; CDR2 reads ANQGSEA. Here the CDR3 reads CSGRPSDYNEQFF. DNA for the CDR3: TGCAGCGGGAGGCCATCGGATTACAATGAGCAGTTCTTC.

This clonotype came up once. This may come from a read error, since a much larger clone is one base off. The CDR3 DNA sequence: TGTGCCAGCAGTTCAGCAGGAGGGCAGCCCCAGCATTTT. It yields the protein CASSSAGGQPQHF. The chain couples TRBV12-3 or TRBV12-4 to TRBJ1-5; no definite D call. This CDR3 comprises 13 residues. The V gene lost 4 bases and the J gene lost 7 bases, with 11 bases spanning the gap.

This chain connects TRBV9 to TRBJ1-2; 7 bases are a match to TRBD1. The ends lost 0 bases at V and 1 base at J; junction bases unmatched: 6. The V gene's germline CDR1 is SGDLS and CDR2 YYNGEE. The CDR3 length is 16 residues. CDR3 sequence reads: CASSVAMGTDNYGYTF. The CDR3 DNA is TGTGCCAGCAGCGTAGCAATGGGGACAGATAACTATGGCTACACCTTC.

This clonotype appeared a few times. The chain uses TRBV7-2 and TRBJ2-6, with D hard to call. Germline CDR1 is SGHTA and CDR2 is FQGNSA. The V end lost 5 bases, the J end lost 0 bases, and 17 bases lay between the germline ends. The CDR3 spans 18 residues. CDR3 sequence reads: CASSARVILPSGANVLTF. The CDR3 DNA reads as TGTGCCAGCAGCGCACGGGTAATATTACCCTCTGGGGCCAACGTCCTGACTTTC. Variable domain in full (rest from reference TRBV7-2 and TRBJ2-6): GAGVSQSPSNKVTEKGKDVELRCDPISGHTALYWYRQSLGQGLEFLIYFQGNSAPDKSGLPSDRFSAERTGGSVSTLTIQRTQQEDSAVYLCASSARVILPSGANVLTFGAGSRLTVL.

The chain's CDR3 is CSARDISGSQETQYF. The CDR3 DNA reads as TGCAGTGCTAGAGATATTAGCGGGTCCCAAGAGACCCAGTACTTC. The chain uses TRBV20-1 and TRBJ2-5; 7 nucleotides agree with TRBD2. The trim removed 0 bases at V and 1 base at J, leaving 5 bases unmatched. Germline V CDR1 and CDR2: DFQATT, SNEGSKA (reference sequence). The CDR3 is 15 amino acids.

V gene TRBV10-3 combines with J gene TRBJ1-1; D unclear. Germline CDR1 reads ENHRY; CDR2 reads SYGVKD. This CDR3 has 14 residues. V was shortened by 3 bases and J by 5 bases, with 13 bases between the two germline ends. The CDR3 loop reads CAISESGSGTEAFF. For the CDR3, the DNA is TGTGCCATCAGTGAAAGTGGTTCCGGGACTGAAGCTTTCTTT.

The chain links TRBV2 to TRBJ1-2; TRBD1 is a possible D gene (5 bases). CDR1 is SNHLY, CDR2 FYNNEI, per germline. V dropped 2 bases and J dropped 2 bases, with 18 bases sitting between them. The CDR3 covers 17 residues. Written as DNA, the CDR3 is TGTGCCAGCAGTGAATCACCGGTGACGGGGGGGAACTATGGCTACACCTTC. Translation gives CASSESPVTGGNYGYTF.

The CDR3 DNA is TGTGCCAGCAGCTTAGTAGAGGGTGGCTATAATTCACCCCTCCACTTT. The encoded protein is CASSLVEGGYNSPLHF. The chain employs TRBV7-2 and TRBJ1-6; D is ambiguous. The CDR3 has 16 amino acids. Looked up from germline, CDR1 is SGHTA and CDR2 is FQGNSA. The V and J ends lost 1 base and 3 bases respectively, with 10 bases between them.

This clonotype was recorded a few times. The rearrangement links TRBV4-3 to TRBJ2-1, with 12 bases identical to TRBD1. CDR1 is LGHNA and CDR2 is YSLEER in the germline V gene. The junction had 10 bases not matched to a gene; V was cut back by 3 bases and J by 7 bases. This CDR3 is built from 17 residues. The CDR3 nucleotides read TGCGCCAGCAGCCAGGCTCCGGGACAGGGGGCTTATAATGAGCAGTTCTTC. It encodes CASSQAPGQGAYNEQFF.

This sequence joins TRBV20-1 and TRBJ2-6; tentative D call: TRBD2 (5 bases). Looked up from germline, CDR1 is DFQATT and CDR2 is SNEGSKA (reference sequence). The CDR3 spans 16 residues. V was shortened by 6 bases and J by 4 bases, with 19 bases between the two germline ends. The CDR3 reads CSARASSRAGANVLTF. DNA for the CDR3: TGCAGTGCGAGGGCCAGCTCCCGGGCAGGGGCCAACGTCCTGACTTTC.

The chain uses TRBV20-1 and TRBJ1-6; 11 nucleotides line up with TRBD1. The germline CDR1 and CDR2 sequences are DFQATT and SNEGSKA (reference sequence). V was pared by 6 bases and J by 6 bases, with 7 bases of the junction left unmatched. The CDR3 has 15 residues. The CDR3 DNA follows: TGCAGTGCCCAACGGGGGACAGGGGGTAATTCACCCCTCCACTTT. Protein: CSAQRGTGGNSPLHF.

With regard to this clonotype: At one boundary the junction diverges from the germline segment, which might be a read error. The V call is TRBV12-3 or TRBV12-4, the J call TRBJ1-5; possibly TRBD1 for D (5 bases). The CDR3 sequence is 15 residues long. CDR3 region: CASSLPGTRNQSQHF. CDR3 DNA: TGTGCCAGCAGTTTACCGGGGACTCGCAATCAGTCCCAGCATTTT.

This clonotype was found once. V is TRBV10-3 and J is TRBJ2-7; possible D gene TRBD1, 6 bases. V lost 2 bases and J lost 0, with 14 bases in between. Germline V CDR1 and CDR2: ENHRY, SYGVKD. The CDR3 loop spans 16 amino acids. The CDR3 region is CAISETGHEISYEQYF. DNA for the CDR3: TGTGCCATCAGTGAGACAGGGCACGAGATCTCCTACGAGCAGTACTTC.